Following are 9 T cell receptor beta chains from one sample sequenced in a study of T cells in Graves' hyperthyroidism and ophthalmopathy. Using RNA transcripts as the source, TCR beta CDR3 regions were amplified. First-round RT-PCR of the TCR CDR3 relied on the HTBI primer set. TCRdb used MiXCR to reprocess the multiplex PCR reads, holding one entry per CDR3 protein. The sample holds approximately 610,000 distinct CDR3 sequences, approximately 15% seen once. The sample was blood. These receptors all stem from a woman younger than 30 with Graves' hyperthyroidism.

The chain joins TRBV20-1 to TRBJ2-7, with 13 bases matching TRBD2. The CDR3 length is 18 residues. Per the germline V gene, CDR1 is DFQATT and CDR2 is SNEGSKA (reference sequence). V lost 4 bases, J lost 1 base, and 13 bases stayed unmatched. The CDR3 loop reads CSATKKTKTSGGSYEQYF. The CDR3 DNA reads TGCAGTGCTACGAAAAAAACTAAGACTAGCGGGGGGTCCTACGAGCAGTACTTC.

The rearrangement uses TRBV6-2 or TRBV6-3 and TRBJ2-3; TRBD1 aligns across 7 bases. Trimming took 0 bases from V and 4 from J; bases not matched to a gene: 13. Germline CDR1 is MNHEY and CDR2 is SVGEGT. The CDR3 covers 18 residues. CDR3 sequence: CASSYSNRRGYPSDTQYF. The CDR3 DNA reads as TGTGCCAGCAGTTACTCGAATCGCAGGGGGTATCCCTCAGATACGCAGTATTTT.

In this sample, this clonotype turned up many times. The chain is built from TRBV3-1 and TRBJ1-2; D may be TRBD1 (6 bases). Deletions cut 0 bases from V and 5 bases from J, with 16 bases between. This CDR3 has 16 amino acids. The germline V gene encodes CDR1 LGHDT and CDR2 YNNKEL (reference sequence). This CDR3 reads CASSQDPRGLGYGYTF. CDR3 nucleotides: TGTGCCAGCAGCCAAGACCCTCGGGGGCTAGGGTATGGCTACACCTTC.

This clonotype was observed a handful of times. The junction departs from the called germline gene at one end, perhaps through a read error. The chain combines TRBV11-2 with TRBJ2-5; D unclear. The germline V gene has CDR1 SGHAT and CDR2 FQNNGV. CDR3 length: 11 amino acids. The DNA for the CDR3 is TGTGCCAGCCGAGACGTGGAGACCCGGTACTTC. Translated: CASRDVETRYF.

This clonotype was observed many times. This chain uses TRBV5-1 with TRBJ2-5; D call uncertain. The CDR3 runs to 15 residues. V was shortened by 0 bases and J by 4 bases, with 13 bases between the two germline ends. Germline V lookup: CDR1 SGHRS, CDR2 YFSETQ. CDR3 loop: CASSLANPGRETQYF. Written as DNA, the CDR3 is TGCGCCAGCAGCTTGGCCAATCCGGGTCGAGAGACCCAGTACTTC.

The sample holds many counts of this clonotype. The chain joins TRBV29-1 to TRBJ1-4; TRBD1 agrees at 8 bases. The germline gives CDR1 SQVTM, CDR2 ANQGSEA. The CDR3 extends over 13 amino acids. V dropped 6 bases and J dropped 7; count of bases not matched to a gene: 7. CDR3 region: CSVLTGVSEKLFF. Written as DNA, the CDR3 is TGCAGCGTCCTGACAGGGGTTAGTGAAAAACTGTTTTTT.

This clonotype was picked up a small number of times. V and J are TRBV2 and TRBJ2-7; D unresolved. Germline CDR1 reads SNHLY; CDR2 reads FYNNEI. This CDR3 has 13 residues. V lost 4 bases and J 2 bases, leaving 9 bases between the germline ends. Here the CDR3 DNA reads TGTGCCAGCAGTGGGCTTCGGACCTACGAGCAGTACTTC. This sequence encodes CASSGLRTYEQYF.

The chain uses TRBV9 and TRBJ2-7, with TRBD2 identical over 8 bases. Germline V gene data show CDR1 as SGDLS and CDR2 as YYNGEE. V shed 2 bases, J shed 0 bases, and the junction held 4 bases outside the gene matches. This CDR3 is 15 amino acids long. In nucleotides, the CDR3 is TGTGCCAGCAGCGTCGAAGCGGGGGTCTCCTACGAGCAGTACTTC. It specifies CASSVEAGVSYEQYF.

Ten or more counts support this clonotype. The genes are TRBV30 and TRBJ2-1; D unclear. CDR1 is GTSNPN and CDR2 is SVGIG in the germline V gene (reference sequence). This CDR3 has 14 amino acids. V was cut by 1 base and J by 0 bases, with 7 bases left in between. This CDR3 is CAWSEERSYNEQFF. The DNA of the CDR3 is TGTGCCTGGAGTGAAGAACGCTCCTACAATGAGCAGTTCTTC.